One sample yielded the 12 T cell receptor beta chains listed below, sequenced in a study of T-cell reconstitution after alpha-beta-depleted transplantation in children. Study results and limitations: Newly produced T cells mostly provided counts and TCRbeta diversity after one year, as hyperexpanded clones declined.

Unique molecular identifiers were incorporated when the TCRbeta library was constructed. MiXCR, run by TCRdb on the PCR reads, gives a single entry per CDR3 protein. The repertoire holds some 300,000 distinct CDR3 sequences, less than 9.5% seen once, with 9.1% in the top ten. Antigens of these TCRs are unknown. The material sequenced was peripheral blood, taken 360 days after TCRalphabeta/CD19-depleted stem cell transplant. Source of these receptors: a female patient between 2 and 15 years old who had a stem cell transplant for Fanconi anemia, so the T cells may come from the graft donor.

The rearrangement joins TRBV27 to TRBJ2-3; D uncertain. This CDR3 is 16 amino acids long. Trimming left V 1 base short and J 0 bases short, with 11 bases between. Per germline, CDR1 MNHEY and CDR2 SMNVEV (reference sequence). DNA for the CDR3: TGTGCCAGCAGTTTATTACGCGGAGATAGCACAGATACGCAGTATTTT. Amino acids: CASSLLRGDSTDTQYF.

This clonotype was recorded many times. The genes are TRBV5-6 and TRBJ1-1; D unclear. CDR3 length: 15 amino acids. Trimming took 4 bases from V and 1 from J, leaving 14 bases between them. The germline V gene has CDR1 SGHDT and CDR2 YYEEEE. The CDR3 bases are TGTGCCAGCAGCCCCTACCCCGGACGGAACACTGAAGCTTTCTTT. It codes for CASSPYPGRNTEAFF.

The chain's CDR3 is CASSGSYWLHEQYV. The DNA of the CDR3 is TGTGCCAGCAGTGGAAGTTATTGGCTCCACGAGCAGTACGTC. V is TRBV6-2 or TRBV6-3 and J is TRBJ2-7; D remains unclear. Trimming stripped 5 bases from V and 5 bases from J, with 16 bases between. In germline, CDR1 is MNHEY, CDR2 SVGEGT. CDR3 length: 14 amino acids.

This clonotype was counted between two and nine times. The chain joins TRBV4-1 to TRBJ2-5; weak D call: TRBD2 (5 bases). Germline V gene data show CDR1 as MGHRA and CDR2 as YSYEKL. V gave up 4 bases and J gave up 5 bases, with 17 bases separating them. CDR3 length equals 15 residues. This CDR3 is CASSLSPGDRETQYF. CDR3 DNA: TGCGCCAGCAGCCTAAGCCCCGGGGATCGGGAGACCCAGTACTTC.

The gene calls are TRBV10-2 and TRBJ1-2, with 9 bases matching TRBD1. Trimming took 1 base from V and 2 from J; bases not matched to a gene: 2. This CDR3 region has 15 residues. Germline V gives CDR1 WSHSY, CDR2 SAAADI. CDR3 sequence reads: CASSELGTGNYGYTF. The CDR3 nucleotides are TGCGCCAGCAGTGAGTTGGGGACAGGGAACTATGGCTACACCTTC.

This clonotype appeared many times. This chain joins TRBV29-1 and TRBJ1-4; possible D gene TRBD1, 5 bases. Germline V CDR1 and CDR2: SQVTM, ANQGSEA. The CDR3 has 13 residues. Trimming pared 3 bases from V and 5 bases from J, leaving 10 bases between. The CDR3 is CSVEQGPNEKLFF. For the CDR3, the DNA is TGCAGCGTTGAGCAGGGCCCCAATGAAAAACTGTTTTTT.

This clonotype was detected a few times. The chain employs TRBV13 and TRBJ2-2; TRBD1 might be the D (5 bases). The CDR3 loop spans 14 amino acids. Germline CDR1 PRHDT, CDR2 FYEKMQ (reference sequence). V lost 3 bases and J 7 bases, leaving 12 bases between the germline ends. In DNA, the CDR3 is TGTGCCAGCAGCTTCGTCCAGGGTGGCGGGGAGCTGTTTTTT. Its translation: CASSFVQGGGELFF.

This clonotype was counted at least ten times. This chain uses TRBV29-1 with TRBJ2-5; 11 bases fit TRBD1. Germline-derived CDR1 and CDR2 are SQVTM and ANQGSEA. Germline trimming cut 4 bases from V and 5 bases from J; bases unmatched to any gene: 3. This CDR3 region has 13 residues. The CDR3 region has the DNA TGCAGCGTTGGGACAGGGGGCGGTGAGACCCAGTACTTC. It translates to CSVGTGGGETQYF.

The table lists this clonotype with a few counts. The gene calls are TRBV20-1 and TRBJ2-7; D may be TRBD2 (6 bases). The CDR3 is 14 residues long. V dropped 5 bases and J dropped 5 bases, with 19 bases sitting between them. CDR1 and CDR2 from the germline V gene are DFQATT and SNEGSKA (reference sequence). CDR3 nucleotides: TGCAGTGCTCAGAGGGGCGCGGGACCCAACGAGCAGTACTTC. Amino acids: CSAQRGAGPNEQYF.

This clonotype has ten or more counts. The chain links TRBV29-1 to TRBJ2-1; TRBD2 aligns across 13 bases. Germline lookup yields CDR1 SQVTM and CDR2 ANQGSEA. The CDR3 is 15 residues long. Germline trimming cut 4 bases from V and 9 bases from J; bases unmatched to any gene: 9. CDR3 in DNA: TGCAGCGTTGGAGGTACTAGCGGGGGGGTAGGTGAGCAGTTCTTC. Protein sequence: CSVGGTSGGVGEQFF.

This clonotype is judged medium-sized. The CDR3 sequence: CSARAPQGKMYEQYF. The CDR3 DNA reads TGCAGTGCTAGGGCCCCACAGGGTAAGATGTACGAGCAGTACTTC. V usage is TRBV20-1 and J usage is TRBJ2-7; a possible D gene is TRBD1 (6 bases). V was pared by 3 bases and J by 4 bases, with 19 bases between. The CDR3 runs 15 residues. Germline V CDR1 and CDR2: DFQATT, SNEGSKA (reference sequence).

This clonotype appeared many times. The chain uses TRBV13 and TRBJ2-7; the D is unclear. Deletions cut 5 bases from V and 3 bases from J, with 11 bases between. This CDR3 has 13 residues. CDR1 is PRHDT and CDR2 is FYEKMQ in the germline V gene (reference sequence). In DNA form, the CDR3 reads TGTGCCAGCAGCCCCCTTCGGAACTACGAGCAGTACTTC. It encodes CASSPLRNYEQYF.